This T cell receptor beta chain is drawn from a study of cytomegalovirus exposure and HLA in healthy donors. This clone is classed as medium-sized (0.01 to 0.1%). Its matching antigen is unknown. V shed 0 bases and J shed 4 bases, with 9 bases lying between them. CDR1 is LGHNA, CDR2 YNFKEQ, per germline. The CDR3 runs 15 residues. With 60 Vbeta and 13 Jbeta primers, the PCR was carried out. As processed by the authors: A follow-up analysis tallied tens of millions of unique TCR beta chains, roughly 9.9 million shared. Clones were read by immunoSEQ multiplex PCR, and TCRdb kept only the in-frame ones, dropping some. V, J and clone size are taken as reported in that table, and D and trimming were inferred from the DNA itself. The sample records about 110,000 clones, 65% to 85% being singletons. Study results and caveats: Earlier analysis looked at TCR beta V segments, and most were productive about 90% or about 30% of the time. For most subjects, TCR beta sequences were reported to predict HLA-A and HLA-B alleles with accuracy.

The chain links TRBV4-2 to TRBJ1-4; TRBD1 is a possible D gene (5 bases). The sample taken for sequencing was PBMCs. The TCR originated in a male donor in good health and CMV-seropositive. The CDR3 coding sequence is TGTGCCAGCAGCCAAGACTCAGGGTTTAATGAAAAACTGTTTTTT. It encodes CASSQDSGFNEKLFF.